This T cell receptor beta chain was retrieved from a study of CD8+ T cells in alopecia areata. Study results and caveats: Normal scalp showed lower clonality than lesional scalp, especially alopecia totalis/universalis. Against the mouse data, patients shared TCRs less clearly, possibly for HLA reasons. Normal skin's resident alphabeta T cells are sequenced alongside lesional scalp T cells.

The CDR3 has 10 residues. The V gene's germline CDR1 is MGHDK and CDR2 SYGVNS. The V end was cut by 5 bases, the J end by 14 bases, with 12 bases between. A word on this clone: Its antigen remains unknown.

Sorted out of PBMCs were CD4+ T cells and CD8+ T cells. Once RNA had been extracted, it was reverse transcribed into cDNA to act as the sequencing template. The assay was immunoSEQ multiplex PCR, and TCRdb's table has in-frame clones only and misses some. The sample contains some 150,000 clones, approximately 65% of which appear only once. The rearrangement joins TRBV25-1 to TRBJ1-2; a possible D gene is TRBD1 (5 bases). Sequenced input: CD8+ T cells sorted from blood. This sequence was found in a human donor in good health. The CDR3 region has the DNA TGTGCCAGCAGTACAGGATCCGGTACCTTC. As protein: CASSTGSGTF.